This T cell receptor beta chain was observed in a study of blood T cell repertoires in COVID-19. Study-level information: The origin of the acute and convalescent COVID-19 samples was the United States, Italy and Spain. T cells, B-cell-depleted T cells, or PBMCs provided the cDNA or gDNA that served as material.

This clone was recorded many times. As handled by the study authors: Reference gene primer amplification gave nucleated cell count estimates. Some clones are missing from TCRdb's copy, which holds only in-frame ones; the method was immunoSEQ multiplex PCR. V and J calls and clone size are given by that table; D and trimming were obtained from the DNA. The repertoire holds 150,000 or so clones, approximately 86% seen once, with roughly 1.6% in the top ten. This CDR3 spans 17 amino acids. Germline V gene sequence: CDR1 SQVTM, CDR2 ANQGSEA. The junction had 15 bases not matched to a gene; V was cut back by 1 base and J by 6 bases.

The V and J genes are TRBV29-1 and TRBJ2-3; 8 nucleotides line up with TRBD1. This clonotype was sampled from a woman aged 45-65 years with acute or convalescent COVID-19. The sequencing input was peripheral blood. DNA of the CDR3: TGCAGCGTTGAAGGTTTCCCCGACAGGGGCTTTGGGGATACGCAGTATTTT. Its protein product is CSVEGFPDRGFGDTQYF.